The clone carrying this T cell receptor (beta chain) has a count of ten or more. Its target is not known. This specimen belongs to a study of Graves' ophthalmopathy and Graves' hyperthyroidism. Study-wide background: Hyperthyroidism was considered stable when no ophthalmopathy appeared within 18 months of follow-up.

Beta-chain TCR CDR3 regions were amplified from RNA transcripts. First-round RT-PCR employed HTBI primers, with a second-round multiplex PCR after it. TCRdb analysed the multiplex PCR reads with MiXCR anew, one entry per CDR3 protein. Of over a million distinct CDR3 sequences listed, less than 45% are singletons. General study findings and limits: Classification of ophthalmopathy versus stable hyperthyroidism by a 13-signature model yielded roughly 86% sensitivity and just under 83% specificity. Most expanded thyroid clonotypes above 0.001 frequency also appeared in blood.

The specimen sequenced was peripheral blood or thyroid tissue (not recorded which). The receptor was isolated from an adult man with Graves' hyperthyroidism.

The CDR3 protein is CASSYQDRHYGYTF. In DNA, the CDR3 is TGTGCCAGCAGTTACCAGGACAGGCACTATGGCTACACCTTC. The rearrangement joins TRBV6-5 to TRBJ1-2; TRBD1 matches at 7 bases. The germline V gene has CDR1 MNHEY and CDR2 SVGAGI. This CDR3 has 14 amino acids. Trimming cost V 2 bases and J 3 bases; bases outside gene matches: 3.